This T cell receptor beta chain was captured in a study of T cell responses to AZD1222 COVID-19 vaccine. With 3 bases removed from V and 1 base from J, the gap between germline ends came to 3 bases. The CDR3 covers 12 residues. The method was immunoSEQ multiplex PCR; TCRdb's version includes in-frame clones alone and lacks a portion of them. The sample yields 120,000 to 150,000 clones, roughly 90% seen once. The source material was peripheral blood, sampled 28 days after the second AZD1222 dose. V is TRBV12-3 or TRBV12-4 and J is TRBJ1-1, with unresolved D. The sequence derives from an adult who received the AZD1222 COVID-19 vaccine. The CDR3, as DNA: TGTGCCAGCAGTTTGGAGAACACTGAAGCTTTCTTT. As protein: CASSLENTEAFF.